What follows are 15 T cell receptor beta chains derived from one specimen sequenced in a study of T cell clonotyping in hematopoietic cell transplantation (dated by TCRdb to 2020 to 2023). The sample's time point label is to be understood as: 100 days after allo-HCT. The library was built by means of the immunoSEQ multiplex PCR assay. Imported from immuneACCESS, the table was reduced by TCRdb to in-frame sequences with V and J called. These copies leave out some clones; in studies compared against another copy, an unresolved V gene accounts for under half, and the cause of the remainder is not known. The sample data list some 13,000 clones, and roughly 90% of these were observed just once. Approximately 7.8% of the sample is in the top ten clones. Sequences were derived from PBMCs, sampled 100 days after allogeneic stem cell transplant. The receptors derive from a female patient aged 50 to 60 who had an allogeneic stem cell transplant from an unrelated donor, so the T cells may come from the graft donor. Some clones in this sample may be carry-over from other donors' samples.

The chain uses TRBV25-1 and TRBJ2-7; TRBD1 agrees at 7 bases. Germline V gives CDR1 MGHDK, CDR2 SYGVNS. The CDR3 sequence is 17 residues long. With 2 bases clipped from V and 3 bases from J, the junction kept 13 bases outside the gene matches. The DNA of the CDR3 is TGTGCCAGCAGTGAAGAGACAGGGCTTGTGGGGAACTACGAGCAGTACTTC. Translation gives CASSEETGLVGNYEQYF.

The rearrangement uses TRBV2 and TRBJ2-5; 9 bases fit TRBD2. CDR3 size: 12 residues. Germline V gene lookup returns CDR1 SNHLY and CDR2 FYNNEI. The V segment lost 5 bases and the J segment 5 bases; nucleotides outside the gene matches: 0. The CDR3, as DNA: TGTGCCAGCAGTCTAGCGGGGGAGACCCAGTACTTC. Translating gives CASSLAGETQYF.

The gene calls are TRBV5-1 and TRBJ2-2; D call uncertain. The V end lost 7 bases, the J end lost 1 base, and 14 bases lay between the germline ends. The length of the CDR3 is 15 residues. CDR1 SGHRS and CDR2 YFSETQ come from the germline V gene. The CDR3 nucleotides are TGCGCCAGCGGGAAGGACGTGATGAACACCGGGGAGCTGTTTTTT. It codes for CASGKDVMNTGELFF.

The chain joins TRBV4-3 to TRBJ2-3; D is perhaps TRBD2 (6 bases). The CDR3 spans 16 residues. Germline V lookup: CDR1 LGHNA, CDR2 YSLEER. The V end was cut by 4 bases, the J end by 2 bases, with 16 bases between. CDR3 DNA: TGCGCCAGCAGCCCTTCGGGTCGGGGGAACACAGATACGCAGTATTTT. Protein sequence: CASSPSGRGNTDTQYF.

The rearrangement joins TRBV15 to TRBJ1-5; the D is unclear. Trimming cost V 5 bases and J 4 bases, with 6 bases left between them. The CDR3 consists of 12 residues. Germline values: CDR1 LNHNV, CDR2 YYDKDF (reference sequence). The CDR3 bases are TGTGCCACCAGCCGGGCAAATCAGCCCCAGCATTTT. Translation: CATSRANQPQHF.

The rearrangement joins TRBV5-1 to TRBJ1-2; D might be TRBD1 (5 bases). The V gene lost 3 bases and the J gene lost 8 bases, with 14 bases spanning the gap. CDR1 is SGHRS, CDR2 YFSETQ, per germline. CDR3 length: 13 residues. The CDR3 bases are TGCGCCAGCAGCTCCGGGACGCTTGGCGGCTACACCTTC. The encoded protein is CASSSGTLGGYTF.

The rearrangement links TRBV14 to TRBJ2-2; D unclear. Germline CDR1 and CDR2: SGHDN and FVKESK. This CDR3 contains 13 residues. The V end lost 5 bases, the J end lost 5 bases, and 9 bases lay between the germline ends. CDR3 residues: CASSGQITGELFF. The DNA for the CDR3 is TGTGCCAGCAGCGGGCAGATAACCGGGGAGCTGTTTTTT. Filled out from reference TRBV14 and TRBJ2-2, the complete variable domain reads EAGVTQFPSHSVIEKGQTVTLRCDPISGHDNLYWYRRVMGKEIKFLLHFVKESKQDESGMPNNRFLAERTGGTYSTLKVQPAELEDSGVYFCASSGQITGELFFGEGSRLTVL.

This clone turned up a few times. The V gene is TRBV7-2, the J gene TRBJ1-1, with a tentative D call TRBD1 (6 bases). This CDR3 is 14 amino acids long. V gave up 3 bases and J gave up 5 bases, with 13 bases separating them. Germline lookup yields CDR1 SGHTA and CDR2 FQGNSA. CDR3 sequence reads: CASSFGGRSTEAFF. DNA for the CDR3: TGTGCCAGCAGCTTCGGGGGGCGAAGTACTGAAGCTTTCTTT.

The V and J genes are TRBV19 and TRBJ2-2; tentatively, D is TRBD1 or TRBD2 (5 bases each). The CDR3 is 14 residues long. Germline V gene lookup returns CDR1 LNHDA and CDR2 SQIVND (reference sequence). The ends were cut back, 6 bases at V and 4 bases at J, with 12 bases in the middle. The CDR3 nucleotides read TGTGCCAGTAGGGGGGAAAGGATCACCGGGGAGCTGTTTTTT. Translating gives CASRGERITGELFF.

V and J are TRBV7-3 and TRBJ2-1, with D tentatively TRBD2 (5 bases). CDR3 length: 14 residues. Per germline, CDR1 SGHTA and CDR2 FQGTGA. Trimming took off 8 bases at V and 4 bases at J, with 15 bases between the two ends. The CDR3 is CASPRRPLYNEQFF. As DNA, the CDR3 is TGTGCCAGCCCTAGGAGGCCCCTATACAATGAGCAGTTCTTC.

The genes are TRBV11-1 and TRBJ1-1, with 9 bases that match TRBD1. The CDR3 is made up of 15 amino acids. Germline loops: CDR1 SGHAT, CDR2 FQDESV (reference sequence). Trimming cost V 5 bases and J 8 bases; bases outside gene matches: 12. The CDR3 sequence is CASSPDRGLRAEAFF. The CDR3 DNA sequence: TGTGCCAGCAGCCCGGACAGGGGCCTGCGGGCCGAAGCTTTCTTT.

This clone has just a few counts. The J gene is TRBJ1-2, the V gene TRBV5-6; D gene ambiguous. The V end lost 1 base, the J end lost 2 bases, and 0 bases lay between the germline ends. Looked up from germline, CDR1 is SGHDT and CDR2 is YYEEEE. The CDR3 extends over 11 amino acids. CDR3 coding DNA: TGTGCCAGCAGCTTGAACTATGGCTACACCTTC. Translated: CASSLNYGYTF.

V usage is TRBV19 and J usage is TRBJ1-5; D is undetermined. CDR3 size: 13 residues. Deletions cut 4 bases from V and 7 bases from J, with 11 bases between. Per germline, CDR1 LNHDA and CDR2 SQIVND (reference sequence). The CDR3 region is CASSTEEGQPQHF. The CDR3 DNA reads as TGTGCCAGTAGTACTGAGGAAGGACAGCCCCAGCATTTT.

The chain combines TRBV28 with TRBJ2-7, with unresolved D. Trimming shortened V by 4 bases and J by 3 bases, and 16 bases separated the two germline ends. Germline values: CDR1 MDHEN, CDR2 SYDVKM. The CDR3 has 15 residues. The CDR3 region is CASSSPGSTIYEQYV. The CDR3 coding sequence is TGTGCCAGCAGTTCCCCGGGCAGCACGATCTACGAGCAGTACGTC.

The CDR3 region is CASSFRQGGGNEQFF. The DNA of the CDR3 is TGTGCCAGCAGTTTCCGACAGGGAGGTGGCAATGAGCAGTTCTTC. This chain connects TRBV28 to TRBJ2-1; D is perhaps TRBD1 (7 bases). Germline V gives CDR1 MDHEN, CDR2 SYDVKM. This CDR3 has 15 residues. Deletions cut 3 bases from V and 6 bases from J, with 15 bases between.